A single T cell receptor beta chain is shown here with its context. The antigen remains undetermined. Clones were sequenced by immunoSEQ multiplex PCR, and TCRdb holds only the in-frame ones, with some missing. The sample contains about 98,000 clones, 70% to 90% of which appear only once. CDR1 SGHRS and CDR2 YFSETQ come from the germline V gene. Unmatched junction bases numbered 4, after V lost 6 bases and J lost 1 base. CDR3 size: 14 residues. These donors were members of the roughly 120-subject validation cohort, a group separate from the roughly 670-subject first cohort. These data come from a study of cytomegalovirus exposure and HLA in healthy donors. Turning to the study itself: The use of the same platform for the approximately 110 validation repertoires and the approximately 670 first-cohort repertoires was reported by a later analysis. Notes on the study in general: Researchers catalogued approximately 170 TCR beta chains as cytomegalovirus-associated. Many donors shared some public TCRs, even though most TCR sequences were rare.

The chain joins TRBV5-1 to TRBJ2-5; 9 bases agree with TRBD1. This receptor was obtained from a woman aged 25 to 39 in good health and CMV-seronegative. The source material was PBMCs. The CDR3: CASIPTGGQETQYF. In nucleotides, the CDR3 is TGCGCCAGCATTCCGACAGGGGGCCAAGAGACCCAGTACTTC.